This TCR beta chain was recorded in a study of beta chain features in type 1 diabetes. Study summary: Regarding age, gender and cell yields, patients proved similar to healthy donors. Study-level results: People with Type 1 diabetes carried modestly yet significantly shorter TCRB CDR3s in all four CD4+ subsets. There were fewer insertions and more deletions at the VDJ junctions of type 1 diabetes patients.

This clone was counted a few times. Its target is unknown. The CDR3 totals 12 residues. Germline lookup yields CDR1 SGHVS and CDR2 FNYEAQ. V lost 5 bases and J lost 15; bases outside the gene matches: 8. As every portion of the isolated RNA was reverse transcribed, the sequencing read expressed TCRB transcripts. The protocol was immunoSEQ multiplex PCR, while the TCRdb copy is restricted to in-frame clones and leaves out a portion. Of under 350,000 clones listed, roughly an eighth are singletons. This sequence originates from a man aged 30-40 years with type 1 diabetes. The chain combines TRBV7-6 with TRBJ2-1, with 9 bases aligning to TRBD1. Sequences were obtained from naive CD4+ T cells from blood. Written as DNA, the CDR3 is TGTGCCAGCAGCATAGGACAGGGGCGTTTGTTCTTC. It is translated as CASSIGQGRLFF.